The clone carrying this TCR beta chain was seen a single time. The PCR employed 60 Vbeta primers together with 13 Jbeta primers. Here immunoSEQ multiplex PCR was the method, and the copy in TCRdb shows in-frame clones only, minus some. The profile shows about 110,000 clones, about two thirds of them singletons. Looked up from germline, CDR1 is MNHEY and CDR2 is SVGAGI. The CDR3 consists of 15 residues. Germline trimming cut 6 bases from V and 6 bases from J; bases unmatched to any gene: 8. This sample is part of a study of cytomegalovirus exposure and HLA in healthy donors. This TCR was sampled from a boy aged 10-17 years in good health and CMV-seronegative. The genes are TRBV6-5 and TRBJ1-5; 10 bases agree with TRBD1. Sequencing was performed on PBMCs. CDR3: CASRQDRGLAQPQHF. CDR3 in DNA: TGTGCCAGCAGACAAGACAGGGGGCTTGCTCAGCCCCAGCATTTT.